This T cell receptor beta chain was recovered during a study of technical replicates of blood from a handful of donors. Measured with immunoSEQ multiplex PCR; TCRdb has only the in-frame clones, and not every one. In the table there are about 56,000 clones, nearly 95% of which are singletons. Germline-derived CDR1 and CDR2 are SGHDN and FVKESK. The germline V and J ends were trimmed by 1 base and 5 bases, with 17 bases remaining between them. The CDR3 has 16 residues. The TCR originated in a human donor in good health. Some clones in this sample may be carry-over from other donors' samples. The sample taken for sequencing was PBMCs. This chain joins TRBV14 and TRBJ2-5; TRBD2 is a possible D gene (6 bases). The DNA of the CDR3 is TGTGCCAGCAGCCAAGGTTCAGGGAGGAGTTGGGAGACCCAGTACTTC. It is translated as CASSQGSGRSWETQYF.